The T cell receptor (beta chain) described here comes from a study of blood T cell repertoires in COVID-19. For the study at large: T cells, B-cell-depleted T cells, or PBMCs supplied cDNA or gDNA.

CDR1 is SGHRS, CDR2 YFSETQ, per germline. The V and J ends lost 0 bases and 0 bases respectively, with 10 bases between them. The CDR3 is 17 amino acids. The repertoire was sequenced with immunoSEQ multiplex PCR; TCRdb's copy has only in-frame clones and lacks some. The sample lists 51,000 or so clones; about 80% were seen once. The chain uses TRBV5-1 and TRBJ2-6, with a possible D match to TRBD1 (6 bases). What was sequenced was peripheral blood. The source is a man aged 65 to 85 with active COVID-19. The CDR3 is CASSLEWTASGANVLTF. The CDR3 DNA sequence: TGCGCCAGCAGCTTGGAGTGGACAGCCTCTGGGGCCAACGTCCTGACTTTC. Filled out from reference TRBV5-1 and TRBJ2-6, the complete variable domain reads KAGVTQTPRYLIKTRGQQVTLSCSPISGHRSVSWYQQTPGQGLQFLFEYFSETQRNKGNFPGRFSGRQFSNSRSEMNVSTLELGDSALYLCASSLEWTASGANVLTFGAGSRLTVL.